This T cell receptor beta chain was recovered during a study of blood T cell repertoires in COVID-19. As for the study in general: There were acute and convalescent COVID-19 samples, and they came from the United States, Italy and Spain. The cDNA or gDNA used as material had been derived from T cells, B-cell-depleted T cells, or PBMCs.

This CDR3 region has 14 residues. The germline V gene encodes CDR1 SGHRS and CDR2 YFSETQ. The ends were cut back, 4 bases at V and 7 bases at J, with 17 bases in the middle. Those enrolled in Seattle joined during active infection and were followed longitudinally afterward. Original processing methods: Scientists estimated how many nucleated cells there were by amplifying reference gene primers. Some clones are missing from TCRdb's copy, which holds only in-frame ones; the method was immunoSEQ multiplex PCR. D and trimming were read from the DNA, whereas the V and J calls and clone size are those reported in that table. This sample has roughly 220,000 clones, with around four fifths found just once.

The receptor was isolated from a woman aged 80 or over with COVID-19, enrolled during active disease. Sample: peripheral blood. This chain joins TRBV5-1 and TRBJ1-1; possible D gene TRBD1, 6 bases. This CDR3 reads CASSALGGSLEAFF. The DNA of the CDR3 is TGCGCCAGCAGCGCCCTTGGGGGCTCCCTTGAAGCTTTCTTT.